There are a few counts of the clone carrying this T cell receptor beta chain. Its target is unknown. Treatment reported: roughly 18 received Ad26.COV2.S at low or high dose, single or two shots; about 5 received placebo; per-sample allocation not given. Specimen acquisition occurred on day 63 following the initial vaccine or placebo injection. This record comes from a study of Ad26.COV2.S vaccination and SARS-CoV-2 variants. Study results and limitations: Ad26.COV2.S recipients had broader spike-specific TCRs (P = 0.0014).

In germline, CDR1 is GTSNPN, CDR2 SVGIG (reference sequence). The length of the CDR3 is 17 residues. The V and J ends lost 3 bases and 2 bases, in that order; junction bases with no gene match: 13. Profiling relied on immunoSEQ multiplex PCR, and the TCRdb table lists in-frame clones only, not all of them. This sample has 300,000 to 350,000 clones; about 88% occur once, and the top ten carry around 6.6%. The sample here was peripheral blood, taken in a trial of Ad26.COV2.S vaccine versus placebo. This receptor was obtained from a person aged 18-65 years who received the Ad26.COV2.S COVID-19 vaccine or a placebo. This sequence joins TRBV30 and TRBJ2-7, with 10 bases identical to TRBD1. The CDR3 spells CAWRTRDRGRGTYEQYF. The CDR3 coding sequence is TGTGCCTGGAGGACGCGGGACAGGGGTCGAGGAACCTACGAGCAGTACTTC.